This TCR beta chain was retrieved from a study of CD8+ T cells in alopecia areata. On the study more broadly: Tofacitinib was given for 6 to 18 months, then stopped for 6 months.

Study-level findings and limits: Persistence in scalp and blood during tofacitinib was observed for many expanded lesional clones.

Trimming pared 0 bases from V and 6 bases from J, leaving 11 bases between. Germline loops: CDR1 LGHNA, CDR2 YSLEER. This CDR3 has 14 amino acids. Reverse transcription of extracted RNA yielded cDNA, which provided the sequencing template. Sequencing used immunoSEQ multiplex PCR; TCRdb keeps in-frame clones, though not all of them. The sample lists around 200,000 clones, about 55% seen once, with approximately 11% in the top ten. Treatment meaning: oral pan-JAK inhibitor, 5-10 mg twice daily. Using a FACSAria, the CD4+ and CD8+ T cells were sorted from the PBMCs. About this clone itself: No antigen is known for it.

The TCR was taken from a human donor with alopecia areata. The specimen comprised CD8+ T cells sorted from blood, sampled at week 24, from a patient treated with tofacitinib. The chain joins TRBV4-3 to TRBJ1-1; no clear D. The DNA for the CDR3 is TGCGCCAGCAGCCAAGATTTGATGGGTCCTGAAGCTTTCTTT. Its protein is CASSQDLMGPEAFF.